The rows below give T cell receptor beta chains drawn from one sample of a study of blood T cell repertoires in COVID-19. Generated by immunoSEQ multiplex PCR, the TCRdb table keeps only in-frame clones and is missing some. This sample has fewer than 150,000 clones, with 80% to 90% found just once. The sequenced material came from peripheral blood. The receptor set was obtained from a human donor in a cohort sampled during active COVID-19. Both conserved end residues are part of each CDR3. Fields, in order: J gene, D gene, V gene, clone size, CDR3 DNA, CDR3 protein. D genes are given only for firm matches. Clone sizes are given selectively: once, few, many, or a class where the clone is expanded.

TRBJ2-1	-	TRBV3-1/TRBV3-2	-	TGTGCCAGCAGCCCAAAGCCCACAGTTCCATACAATGAGCAGTTCTTC	CASSPKPTVPYNEQFF
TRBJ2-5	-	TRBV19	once	TGTGCCAGTAGTCAGTACCAAGAGACCCAGTACTTC	CASSQYQETQYF
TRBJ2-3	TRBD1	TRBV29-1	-	TGCAGCGTCATCCGGGACAGGGGGTCTGATGCGCAGTATTTT	CSVIRDRGSDAQYF
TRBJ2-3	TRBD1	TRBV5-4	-	TGTGCCAGCAGCCCACCGGGACAGGGGGTTAGAGATACGCAGTATTTT	CASSPPGQGVRDTQYF
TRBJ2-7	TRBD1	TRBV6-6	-	TGTGCCAGCAGCCGGACAGGGCTCTCTTACGAGCAGTACTTC	CASSRTGLSYEQYF
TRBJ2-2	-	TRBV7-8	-	TGTGCCAGCAGCTCGGCCCTGGGCGTCGGGGAGCTGTTTTTT	CASSSALGVGELFF
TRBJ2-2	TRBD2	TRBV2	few	TGTGCCATCCAGGGACTAGATACCGGGGAGCTGTTTTTT	CAIQGLDTGELFF
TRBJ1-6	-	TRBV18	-	TGTGCCAGCTCACCATCATCCGTTGGCAGTAATTCACCCCTCCACTTT	CASSPSSVGSNSPLHF
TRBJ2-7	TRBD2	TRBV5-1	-	TGCGCCAGCTGCTTGGCGGGCGGGGGGGCGAAGGAGCAGTACTTC	CASCLAGGGAKEQYF
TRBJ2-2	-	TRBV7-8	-	TGTGCCAGCTCGCGGGATCGAGAGGAGGAGCTGTTTTTT	CASSRDREEELFF
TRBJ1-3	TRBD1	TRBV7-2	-	TGTGCCAGCAGCTCCGCGACAGGGTCTGGAAACACCATATATTTT	CASSSATGSGNTIYF
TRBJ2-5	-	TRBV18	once	TGTGCCAGCTCGAGGGGGGGCAAGGAGACCCAGTACTTC	CASSRGGKETQYF
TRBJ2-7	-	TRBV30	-	TGTGCCTGGAGGGCAGCCCTGGGCGAATGGTACGAGCAGTACTTC	CAWRAALGEWYEQYF
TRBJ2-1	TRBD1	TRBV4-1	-	TGCGCCAGCAGCCCTTTGATCGGGACAGGGGGAAATGAGCAGTTCTTC	CASSPLIGTGGNEQFF
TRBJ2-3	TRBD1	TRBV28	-	TGTGCCAGCAGCCGGGACAGGGGGGAAGATACGCAGTATTTT	CASSRDRGEDTQYF
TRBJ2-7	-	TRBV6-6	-	TGTGCCAGCAGTTTCGGGGTTAGCTCCTACGAGCAGTACTTC	CASSFGVSSYEQYF
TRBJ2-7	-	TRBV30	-	TGTGCCTGGAGTGTAAGAGGGTTTCCGGAGCAGTACTTC	CAWSVRGFPEQYF
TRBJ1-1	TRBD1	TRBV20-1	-	TGCAGTGCTAGTAAACAGGGGGGGACTGAAGCTTTCTTT	CSASKQGGTEAFF
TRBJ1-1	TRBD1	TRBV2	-	TGTGCCAGCAGGGGACAGGGAGGGTTCACTGAAGCTTTCTTT	CASRGQGGFTEAFF
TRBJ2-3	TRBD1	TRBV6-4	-	TGTGCCAGCAGCCGGGACAGAGAAACAGATACGCAGTATTTT	CASSRDRETDTQYF
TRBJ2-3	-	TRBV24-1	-	TGTGCCGCGGACTCGAGCACAGATACGCAGTATTTT	CAADSSTDTQYF
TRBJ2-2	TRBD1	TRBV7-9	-	TGTGCCAGCAAAGGACAGGGCCTTCAAGAGCTGTTTTTT	CASKGQGLQELFF
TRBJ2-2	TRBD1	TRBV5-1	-	TGCGCCAGCATGGAAAGTCTGGGACAGGGGAACACCGGGGAGCTGTTTTTT	CASMESLGQGNTGELFF
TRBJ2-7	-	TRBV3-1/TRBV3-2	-	TGTGCCAGCAGCCAGGCTACAGGGAACTCCTACGAGCAGTACTTC	CASSQATGNSYEQYF
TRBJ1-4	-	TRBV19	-	TGTGCCAGTAGTATACGGGGGGGGTCTCATGAAAAACTGTTTTTT	CASSIRGGSHEKLFF
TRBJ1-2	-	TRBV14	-	TGTGCCAGCAGCCAAGATTGGGTATCGGGAAATAGCTATGGCTACACCTTC	CASSQDWVSGNSYGYTF
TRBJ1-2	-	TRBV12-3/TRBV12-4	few	TGTGCCAGCAGTAGACAGACGTATGGCTACACCTTC	CASSRQTYGYTF
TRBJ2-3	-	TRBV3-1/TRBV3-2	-	TGTGCCAGCAGCCTCTCGTGGGGGGACACAGATACGCAGTATTTT	CASSLSWGDTDTQYF
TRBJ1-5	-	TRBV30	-	TGTGCCTGGGAAAGAGATAGCAATCAGCCCCAGCATTTT	CAWERDSNQPQHF
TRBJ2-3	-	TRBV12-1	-	TGTGCCAGCAGCTTTTCTAGTTGCGGGGACACAGATACGCAGTATTTT	CASSFSSCGDTDTQYF
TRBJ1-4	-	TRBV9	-	TGTGCCAGCAGTCCCGACGGGTCGGATTTTGAAAAACTGTTTTTT	CASSPDGSDFEKLFF
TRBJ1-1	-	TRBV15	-	TGTGCCACCAGCAGTCGGTGGCTGGGGGCCGGACCTCTGACTTTCTTT	CATSSRWLGAGPLTFF
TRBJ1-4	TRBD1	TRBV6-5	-	TGTGCCAGCAGAGACAGGGTGGGAGAAAAACTGTTTTTT	CASRDRVGEKLFF
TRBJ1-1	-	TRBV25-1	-	TGTGCCAGCAGTGAGGGCGGGACTGAAGCTTTCTTT	CASSEGGTEAFF
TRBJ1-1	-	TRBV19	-	TGTGCCAGTAGTATAGCGAGGGTAAAGGACACTGAAGCTTTCTTT	CASSIARVKDTEAFF
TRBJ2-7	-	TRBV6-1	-	TGTGCCAGCAGTGAAGGCGGGGCGGCGTCCTACGAGCAGTACTTC	CASSEGGAASYEQYF
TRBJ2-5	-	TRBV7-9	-	TGTGCCAGCAGCTTAGGGACAGATCTTCAAGAGACCCAGTACTTC	CASSLGTDLQETQYF
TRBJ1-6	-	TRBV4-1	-	TGCGCCAGCAGCTCAGCGGGCCTTTCACCCCTCCACTTT	CASSSAGLSPLHF
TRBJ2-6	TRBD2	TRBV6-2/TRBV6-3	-	TGTGCCAGCAGTTACCCCGCGGGGGGGCCTGCTGGGGCCAACGTCCTGACTTTC	CASSYPAGGPAGANVLTF
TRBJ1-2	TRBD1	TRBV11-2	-	TGTGCCAGCAGCTTAGGGACAGGGCTATATCGTGGCTACACCTTC	CASSLGTGLYRGYTF
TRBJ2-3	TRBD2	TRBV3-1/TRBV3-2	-	TGTGCCAGCACCCGGGATTCGGCTAGCGGGGGTGGCCCAGATACGCAGTATTTT	CASTRDSASGGGPDTQYF
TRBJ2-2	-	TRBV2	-	TGTGCCAGCAGTGAAAGTCCCTCGGGGACTGGGGAGCTGTTTTTT	CASSESPSGTGELFF
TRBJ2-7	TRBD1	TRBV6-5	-	TGTGCCAGCAGCTCGGGACAGGGGGGTTTTGACGAGCAGTACTTC	CASSSGQGGFDEQYF
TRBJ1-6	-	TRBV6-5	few	TGTGCCAGCGACAGCCGGATTGATTCACCCCTCCACTTT	CASDSRIDSPLHF
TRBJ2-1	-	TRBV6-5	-	TGTGCCAGCAGTTACTCGGGGCCCTTGGGGCAGTTCTTC	CASSYSGPLGQFF
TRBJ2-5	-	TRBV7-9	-	TGTGCCAGCAGCTTAGCGCGGGGCACGGAGACCCAGTACTTC	CASSLARGTETQYF
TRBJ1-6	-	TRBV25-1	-	TGTGCCAGCAGTGAAGTGGGCGGGGGATCACCCCTCCACTTT	CASSEVGGGSPLHF
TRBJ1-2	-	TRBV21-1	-	TGTGCCAGCAGCAAAGCCAAGTTCCCGCTGGCCCGGAGGGATCTCGGTGGCTACACCTTC	CASSKAKFPLARRDLGGYTF
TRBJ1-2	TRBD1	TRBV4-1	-	TGCGCCAGCAGCGTTGGGACAGACTATGGCTACACCTTC	CASSVGTDYGYTF